This paragraph reports one T cell receptor beta chain. Antigen: not known. TCRdb recomputed calls from the RT-PCR reads with MiXCR, one row per CDR3 protein. This repertoire shows approximately 200,000 distinct CDR3 sequences, around an eighth found once; its top ten account for roughly 24%. The sample is drawn from a study of response to subunit inactivated influenza vaccine. Study-wide results and caveats: With each seasonal influenza vaccination, the authors suggested, few new T cells are recruited.

The CDR3 has 13 residues. V dropped 2 bases and J dropped 6 bases, with 9 bases sitting between them. Germline assignment: CDR1 MGHRA and CDR2 YSYEKL. This receptor was obtained from a man between 50 and 59 years old who received an inactivated influenza vaccine. The starting material was CD8+ T cells sorted from PBMCs, obtained more than 4 days after vaccination. This sequence joins TRBV4-1 and TRBJ2-3; D remains ambiguous. The CDR3 DNA sequence: TGCGCCAGCAGCCAAATGCCCGGGGATACGCAGTATTTT. Translated: CASSQMPGDTQYF.